What follows are 22 T cell receptor beta chains derived from one specimen sequenced in a study of CD4 T cells in relation to SARS-CoV-2 and coronaviruses. The unexposed donors gave CD4+ T cells in about 2010-2019, prior to COVID-19. Isolation of CD4+ T cells took place after roughly nine days in culture. Sequencing was performed with immunoSEQ multiplex PCR; in TCRdb, only in-frame clones are kept and a portion is missing. The sample yields 20,000 to 25,000 clones, roughly 82% seen once. These receptors lack a known antigen. Specimen: CD4+ T cells from PBMCs, cultured in vitro. These TCRs come from a human donor in good health.

The chain combines TRBV7-9 with TRBJ2-7; D is uncertain. Germline assignment: CDR1 SEHNR and CDR2 FQNEAQ (reference sequence). The CDR3 runs to 14 residues. Trimming took 5 bases from V and 5 from J, leaving 16 bases between them. The DNA for the CDR3 is TGTGCCAGCAGCGATCGCTGGGTATTCGACGAGCAGTACTTC. Translation: CASSDRWVFDEQYF.

The rearrangement joins TRBV7-2 to TRBJ1-2, with TRBD1 identical over 9 bases. Germline trimming cut 7 bases from V and 6 bases from J; bases unmatched to any gene: 9. The germline CDR1 and CDR2 sequences are SGHTA and FQGNSA. The CDR3 totals 14 residues. CDR3 sequence (DNA): TGTGCCAGCAACCCAACAGGGGGCAGGGATGGCTACACCTTC. This sequence encodes CASNPTGGRDGYTF.

V is TRBV7-3 and J is TRBJ2-3; perhaps TRBD2 as D (5 bases). Germline V gene lookup returns CDR1 SGHTA and CDR2 FQGTGA. The V end was cut by 5 bases, the J end by 6 bases, with 15 bases between. The CDR3 sequence is 14 residues long. The chain's CDR3 is CASSAGYSSDTQYF. The CDR3 coding sequence is TGTGCCAGCAGCGCGGGTTACTCGTCGGATACGCAGTATTTT.

The V and J genes are TRBV6-5 and TRBJ1-2; D remains unclear. Germline loops: CDR1 MNHEY, CDR2 SVGAGI. The CDR3 totals 12 residues. The V gene lost 4 bases and the J gene lost 8 bases, with 11 bases spanning the gap. As DNA, the CDR3 is TGTGCCAGCAGTTCCTCTAGGTGGGGCTACACCTTC. Protein sequence: CASSSSRWGYTF.

The chain uses TRBV7-9 and TRBJ2-5; 10 bases line up with TRBD1. CDR1 SEHNR and CDR2 FQNEAQ come from the germline V gene (reference sequence). V shed 5 bases, J shed 1 base, and the junction held 7 bases outside the gene matches. This CDR3 is built from 16 residues. CDR3 protein: CASSPRDRGVQETQYF. The DNA for the CDR3 is TGTGCCAGCAGCCCTCGGGACAGGGGAGTCCAAGAGACCCAGTACTTC. Looking up the rest from reference TRBV7-9 and TRBJ2-5 gives the full variable domain: DTGVSQNPRHKITKRGQNVTFRCDPISEHNRLYWYRQTLGQGPEFLTYFQNEAQLEKSRLLSDRFSAERPKGSFSTLEIQRTEQGDSAMYLCASSPRDRGVQETQYFGPGTRLLVL.

V is TRBV18 and J is TRBJ1-4; TRBD1 matches at 10 bases. Germline V gene lookup returns CDR1 KGHSH and CDR2 LQKENI. The CDR3 has 16 amino acids. V lost 0 bases and J lost 11; bases outside the gene matches: 9. CDR3 sequence (DNA): TGTGCCAGCTCACCACCGGGACAGGGGACACCAAAGAAACTGTTTTTT. As protein: CASSPPGQGTPKKLFF.

This clone was recorded once. The CDR3 loop is CASTYGLAASTDTQYF. The DNA of the CDR3 is TGTGCCAGCACCTACGGACTAGCCGCTAGCACAGATACGCAGTATTTT. The chain employs TRBV5-4 and TRBJ2-3; 8 bases match TRBD2. CDR1 is SGHNT and CDR2 is YYREEE in the germline V gene (reference sequence). This CDR3 region has 16 residues. Unmatched junction bases numbered 9, after V lost 6 bases and J lost 0 bases.

The CDR3 DNA follows: TGTGCCAGTAGACCACTTGGACACAATGAGCAGTTCTTC. Translated: CASRPLGHNEQFF. The V gene is TRBV19, the J gene TRBJ2-1; the D is unclear. Germline CDR1 LNHDA, CDR2 SQIVND (reference sequence). The CDR3 runs to 13 residues. Trimming took 6 bases from V and 5 from J, leaving 11 bases between them.

The rearrangement links TRBV11-2 to TRBJ2-7; 9 nucleotides align to TRBD2. Germline V CDR1 and CDR2: SGHAT, FQNNGV. The trim removed 6 bases at V and 0 bases at J, leaving 15 bases unmatched. The CDR3 contains 18 residues. CDR3 residues: CASSFTGVAGVRSYEQYF. CDR3 sequence (DNA): TGTGCCAGCAGTTTCACCGGGGTAGCGGGGGTTCGCTCCTACGAGCAGTACTTC.

The chain links TRBV4-1 to TRBJ2-5; 12 nucleotides match TRBD2. The CDR3 sequence is 16 residues long. In germline, CDR1 is MGHRA, CDR2 YSYEKL. V shed 6 bases and J 5 bases; nucleotides not matched to a gene: 10. The CDR3 loop reads CASSHSGLAGMETQYF. In DNA form, the CDR3 reads TGCGCCAGCAGTCACTCTGGACTAGCGGGAATGGAGACCCAGTACTTC.

J is TRBJ2-6 and V is TRBV9, with a possible D match to TRBD1 (6 bases). CDR3 size: 17 residues. Trimming left V 4 bases short and J 5 bases short, with 19 bases between. Germline V gene sequence: CDR1 SGDLS, CDR2 YYNGEE. The CDR3 DNA reads TGTGCCAGCAGCACCCCCCGGGTGGGGGCTTGGGCCAACGTCCTGACTTTC. It specifies CASSTPRVGAWANVLTF. The whole variable domain, remainder taken from reference TRBV9 and TRBJ2-6, is DSGVTQTPKHLITATGQRVTLRCSPRSGDLSVYWYQQSLDQGLQFLIQYYNGEERAKGNILERFSAQQFPDLHSELNLSSLELGDSALYFCASSTPRVGAWANVLTFGAGSRLTVL.

The J gene is TRBJ1-1, the V gene TRBV5-4, with 7 positions matching TRBD1. The CDR3 loop spans 15 amino acids. V was pared by 2 bases and J by 0 bases, with 4 bases of the junction left unmatched. Germline CDR1 SGHNT, CDR2 YYREEE (reference sequence). CDR3 protein: CASSLPGQMNTEAFF. CDR3 nucleotides: TGTGCCAGCAGCTTACCGGGACAGATGAACACTGAAGCTTTCTTT.

This clone showed up just a few times. This chain's CDR3 is CASSSDYYNEQFF. Written as DNA, the CDR3 is TGTGCCAGCAGCTCTGATTATTACAATGAGCAGTTCTTC. The chain recombines TRBV7-2 with TRBJ2-1; no definite D call. Trimming stripped 4 bases from V and 4 bases from J, with 8 bases between. CDR3 length: 13 residues. CDR1 is SGHTA, CDR2 FQGNSA, per germline.

V and J are TRBV4-3 and TRBJ2-7; 10 nucleotides match TRBD1. The CDR3 length is 14 residues. Trimming cost V 4 bases and J 6 bases; bases outside gene matches: 6. Germline V gene data show CDR1 as LGHNA and CDR2 as YSLEER. This chain's CDR3 is CASSPTGGRGEQYF. The CDR3, as DNA: TGCGCCAGCAGCCCGACAGGGGGCCGGGGCGAGCAGTACTTC.

The chain couples TRBV6-2 or TRBV6-3 to TRBJ2-7; 7 nucleotides line up with TRBD1. Germline-derived CDR1 and CDR2 are MNHEY and SVGEGT. This CDR3 is 16 amino acids long. V shed 2 bases, J shed 2 bases, and the junction held 9 bases outside the gene matches. DNA for the CDR3: TGTGCCAGCAGTTACGGTCTTGGCAGGGGGACCTACGAGCAGTACTTC. Translating gives CASSYGLGRGTYEQYF.

The J gene is TRBJ1-4, the V gene TRBV18; TRBD1 matches at 8 bases. Germline V CDR1 and CDR2: KGHSH, LQKENI. This CDR3 has 18 amino acids. Losses at the gene ends were 4 bases for V and 2 bases for J; bases not matched to a gene: 12. The CDR3 loop reads CASSLGTGPVSTNEKLFF. The CDR3 region has the DNA TGTGCCAGCTCACTAGGGACAGGCCCGGTTTCGACTAATGAAAAACTGTTTTTT.

V usage is TRBV7-2 and J usage is TRBJ1-1; TRBD1 matches at 7 bases. CDR1 and CDR2 (germline): SGHTA, FQGNSA. The CDR3 runs 15 residues. V was pared by 5 bases and J by 1 base, with 7 bases of the junction left unmatched. The CDR3 is CASSPRQGPNTEAFF. The CDR3, as DNA: TGTGCCAGCAGCCCCCGACAGGGCCCGAACACTGAAGCTTTCTTT.

This clone was observed a handful of times. The chain recombines TRBV19 with TRBJ1-6, with TRBD1 matching 7 bases. Germline values: CDR1 LNHDA, CDR2 SQIVND (reference sequence). Unmatched junction bases numbered 7, after V lost 7 bases and J lost 7 bases. The CDR3 runs 14 residues. The DNA of the CDR3 is TGTGCCAGTAACAGGGACAGTAAGAATTCACCCCTCCACTTT. It is translated as CASNRDSKNSPLHF.

J is TRBJ2-5 and V is TRBV7-6; D may match TRBD1 or TRBD2 (5 bases each). Trimming removed 1 base at V and 5 bases at J, with 17 bases between. The CDR3 spans 16 residues. Germline-derived CDR1 and CDR2 are SGHVS and FNYEAQ. The CDR3 spells CASSLGGWDLGETQYF. As DNA, the CDR3 is TGTGCCAGCAGCTTAGGGGGGTGGGACCTCGGCGAGACCCAGTACTTC. Filled out from reference TRBV7-6 and TRBJ2-5, the complete variable domain reads GAGVSQSPRYKVTKRGQDVALRCDPISGHVSLYWYRQALGQGPEFLTYFNYEAQQDKSGLPNDRFSAERPEGSISTLTIQRTEQRDSAMYRCASSLGGWDLGETQYFGPGTRLLVL.

As DNA, the CDR3 is TGTGCCATCCAGGGTAGGGAAGCTGTGGCGGATACGCAGTATTTT. This gives the protein CAIQGREAVADTQYF. This sequence joins TRBV10-3 and TRBJ2-3; possibly TRBD1 for D (5 bases). The V and J ends lost 8 bases and 6 bases respectively, with 21 bases between them. The CDR3 extends over 15 amino acids. Germline V gene data show CDR1 as ENHRY and CDR2 as SYGVKD.

In its sample, this clone was seen a few times. This chain uses TRBV7-8 with TRBJ2-2; TRBD1 matches at 8 bases. CDR3 length: 15 residues. The J segment lost 4 bases and the V segment lost 4 bases, leaving 5 bases of the junction unmatched. The germline gives CDR1 SGHVS, CDR2 FQNEAQ. The CDR3 DNA is TGTGCCAGCAGCTCCAGGGGGCGCCCCACCGGGGAGCTGTTTTTT. This codes for CASSSRGRPTGELFF.

The CDR3 region is CASSLIRGEQYF. Here the CDR3 DNA reads TGCGCCAGCAGCTTGATCCGGGGCGAGCAGTACTTC. The chain is built from TRBV5-1 and TRBJ2-7; TRBD2 might be the D (5 bases). Germline CDR1 is SGHRS and CDR2 is YFSETQ. The germline V and J ends were trimmed by 1 base and 6 bases, with 8 bases remaining between them. CDR3 length: 12 amino acids.